Listed below are T cell receptor beta chains from one sample, sequenced in a study of CD8 T cells in Susac syndrome. TCRdb analysed the immunoSEQ multiplex PCR reads with MiXCR anew, one entry per CDR3 protein. In the table there are roughly 220,000 distinct CDR3 sequences, about 94% of which are singletons. The sequencing sample was made of CD4+ T cells from PBMCs. Receptor source: a human donor with Susac syndrome. The CDR3 runs from the conserved cysteine through the conserved F or W. D genes are given only for firm matches. Clone size is given for some rows only: seen once, a few or many times, or a class if the clone is expanded.

TRBJ1-2,.,TRBV18,TRBD1,CASSQQGASYGYTF,TGTGCCAGCTCTCAACAGGGGGCCTCCTATGGCTACACCTTC
TRBJ1-1,.,TRBV12-3/TRBV12-4,.,CASRNQGEAFF,TGTGCCAGCAGGAATCAGGGGGAAGCTTTCTTT
TRBJ2-1,.,TRBV20-1,.,CSAGGNNEQFF,TGCAGTGCTGGCGGCAACAATGAGCAGTTCTTC
TRBJ2-2,.,TRBV27,.,CASSIRTGELFF,TGTGCCAGCTCCATACGGACCGGGGAGCTGTTTTTT
TRBJ1-2,.,TRBV20-1,.,CSASGGTAYDGYTF,TGCAGTGCTAGTGGGGGTACCGCCTACGACGGCTACACCTTC
TRBJ1-4,.,TRBV29-1,.,CSASGGGSEKLFF,TGCAGCGCCTCAGGAGGGGGGAGTGAAAAACTGTTTTTT
TRBJ1-4,.,TRBV6-1,.,CASSEALTSPGAGEKLFF,TGTGCCAGCAGTGAAGCCCTGACCTCCCCGGGGGCAGGTGAAAAACTGTTTTTT
TRBJ1-5,.,TRBV12-3/TRBV12-4,.,CASRRTVNQPQHF,TGTGCCAGCAGGCGGACGGTTAATCAGCCCCAGCATTTT
TRBJ2-6,.,TRBV4-3,.,CASSRTGVGANVLTF,TGCGCCAGCAGCCGTACGGGGGTCGGGGCCAACGTCCTGACTTTC
TRBJ1-5,once,TRBV19,.,CASTPGPAGNQPQHF,TGTGCCAGTACCCCGGGTCCCGCCGGCAATCAGCCCCAGCATTTT
TRBJ2-5,.,TRBV20-1,.,CSASVGKETQYF,TGCAGTGCTAGTGTAGGGAAAGAGACCCAGTACTTC
TRBJ1-1,.,TRBV30,.,CAWSPGTDEAFF,TGTGCCTGGAGTCCCGGGACGGACGAAGCTTTCTTT
TRBJ2-1,.,TRBV29-1,.,CSVDRTYNEQFF,TGCAGCGTTGACCGAACCTACAATGAGCAGTTCTTC
TRBJ1-1,.,TRBV25-1,.,CASNAGFGTEAFF,TGTGCCAGCAATGCGGGGTTCGGCACTGAAGCTTTCTTT
TRBJ2-3,.,TRBV20-1,TRBD2,CSARTSGFTDTQYF,TGCAGTGCTAGGACTAGCGGTTTCACAGATACGCAGTATTTT
TRBJ2-1,.,TRBV20-1,.,CSASTRESPNEQFF,TGCAGTGCTAGCACCAGGGAAAGCCCCAATGAGCAGTTCTTC
TRBJ2-3,.,TRBV28,TRBD2,CASSFPLAGPNTDTQYF,TGTGCCAGCAGTTTCCCTCTAGCGGGGCCGAACACAGATACGCAGTATTTT
TRBJ1-6,.,TRBV6-1,TRBD1,CASRDGTDNSPLHF,TGTGCCAGCAGGGACGGGACAGATAATTCACCCCTCCACTTT
TRBJ1-2,.,TRBV20-1,.,CSVGRDGYGYTF,TGCAGTGTTGGGAGGGACGGCTATGGCTACACCTTC
TRBJ2-5,.,TRBV12-3/TRBV12-4,.,CASSLSGVEETQYF,TGTGCCAGCAGTTTGTCAGGGGTTGAAGAGACCCAGTACTTC
TRBJ2-5,.,TRBV5-4,.,CASSLAGQEETQYF,TGTGCCAGCAGCTTGGCCGGGCAGGAAGAGACCCAGTACTTC
TRBJ2-3,.,TRBV28,TRBD2,CASRGGTSGLRPDTQYF,TGTGCCAGCAGGGGGGGGACTAGCGGGCTCCGACCAGATACGCAGTATTTT
TRBJ1-1,.,TRBV9,.,CASSVGAGDTEAFF,TGTGCCAGCAGCGTAGGGGCAGGGGACACTGAAGCTTTCTTT
TRBJ2-2,.,TRBV4-2,.,CASSQGLDATGELFF,TGTGCCAGCAGCCAAGGACTGGATGCCACCGGGGAGCTGTTTTTT
TRBJ1-4,.,TRBV15,TRBD1,CATSRDRGNEKLFF,TGTGCCACCAGCAGGGACAGGGGAAATGAAAAACTGTTTTTT
TRBJ2-3,.,TRBV18,TRBD1,CATKQETGVDTQYF,TGTGCCACCAAACAAGAAACAGGGGTTGATACGCAGTATTTT
TRBJ1-1,.,TRBV5-1,TRBD1,CASSLAGTENTEAFF,TGCGCCAGCAGCCTGGCCGGGACAGAGAACACTGAAGCTTTCTTT
TRBJ2-2,.,TRBV7-3,.,CASSSYGTGELFF,TGTGCCAGCAGCTCCTACGGCACCGGGGAGCTGTTTTTT
TRBJ2-3,.,TRBV29-1,TRBD2,CSVDTSGGLTDTQYF,TGCAGCGTAGATACTAGCGGGGGACTCACAGATACGCAGTATTTT
TRBJ1-5,.,TRBV30,.,CAWSISQPGSNQPQHF,TGTGCCTGGAGTATCAGTCAGCCCGGGAGCAATCAGCCCCAGCATTTT
TRBJ2-7,once,TRBV20-1,.,CSAPVDIEQYF,TGCAGTGCGCCGGTTGATATCGAGCAGTACTTC
TRBJ2-3,.,TRBV30,.,CAWSVGGRTDTQYF,TGTGCCTGGAGTGTAGGAGGCCGGACAGATACGCAGTATTTT
TRBJ2-3,.,TRBV29-1,.,CSVDLQGRTDTQYF,TGCAGCGTTGATCTCCAGGGCCGCACAGATACGCAGTATTTT
TRBJ1-6,.,TRBV19,TRBD1,CASSNPAGQGHSPLHF,TGTGCCAGCAGCAACCCGGCGGGACAGGGACATTCACCCCTCCACTTT
TRBJ2-7,once,TRBV20-1,.,CSASRTVQSYEQYF,TGCAGTGCGTCACGCACAGTCCAATCCTACGAGCAGTACTTC
TRBJ1-1,.,TRBV30,.,CAVCLPGNTEAFF,TGTGCCGTATGCCTTCCGGGGAACACTGAAGCTTTCTTT
TRBJ2-3,.,TRBV7-2,TRBD2,CASSRGENTQYF,TGTGCCAGCAGCCGGGGGGAAAATACGCAGTATTTT
TRBJ2-7,once,TRBV5-1,.,CASSLVEYEQYF,TGCGCCAGCAGCTTGGTGGAGTACGAGCAGTACTTC
TRBJ2-5,.,TRBV5-4,.,CASSSAGVKKTQYF,TGTGCCAGCAGCTCCGCCGGGGTTAAGAAGACCCAGTACTTC
TRBJ2-3,.,TRBV5-4,TRBD2,CASSLGLAGGITDTQYF,TGTGCCAGCAGCTTGGGACTAGCGGGGGGCATCACAGATACGCAGTATTTT
TRBJ1-3,.,TRBV6-2/TRBV6-3,.,CASSDRTGGNTIYF,TGTGCCAGCAGTGACCGGACGGGCGGAAACACCATATATTTT
TRBJ2-7,.,TRBV5-1,.,CASSQPTGSYEQYF,TGCGCCAGCAGCCAGCCGACAGGATCCTACGAGCAGTACTTC